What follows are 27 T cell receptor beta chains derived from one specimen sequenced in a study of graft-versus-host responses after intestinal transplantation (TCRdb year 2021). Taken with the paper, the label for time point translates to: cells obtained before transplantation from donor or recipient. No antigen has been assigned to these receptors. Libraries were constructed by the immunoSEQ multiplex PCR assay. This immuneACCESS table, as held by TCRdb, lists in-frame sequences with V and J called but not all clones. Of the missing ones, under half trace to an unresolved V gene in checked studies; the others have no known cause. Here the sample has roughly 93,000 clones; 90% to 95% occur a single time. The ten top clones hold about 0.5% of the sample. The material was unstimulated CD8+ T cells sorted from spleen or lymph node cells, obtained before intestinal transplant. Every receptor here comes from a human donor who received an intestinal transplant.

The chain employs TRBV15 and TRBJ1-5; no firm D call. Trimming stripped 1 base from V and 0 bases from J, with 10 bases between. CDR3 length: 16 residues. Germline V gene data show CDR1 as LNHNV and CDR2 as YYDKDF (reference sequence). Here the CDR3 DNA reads TGTGCCACCAGCAGAGTAACGACTTATAGCAATCAGCCCCAGCATTTT. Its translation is CATSRVTTYSNQPQHF.

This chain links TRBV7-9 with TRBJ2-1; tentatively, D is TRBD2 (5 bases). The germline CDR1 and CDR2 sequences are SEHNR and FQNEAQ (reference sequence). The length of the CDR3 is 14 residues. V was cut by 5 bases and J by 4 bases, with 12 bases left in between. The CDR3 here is CASSVNGDYNEQFF. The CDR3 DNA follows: TGTGCCAGCAGCGTCAACGGGGATTACAATGAGCAGTTCTTC.

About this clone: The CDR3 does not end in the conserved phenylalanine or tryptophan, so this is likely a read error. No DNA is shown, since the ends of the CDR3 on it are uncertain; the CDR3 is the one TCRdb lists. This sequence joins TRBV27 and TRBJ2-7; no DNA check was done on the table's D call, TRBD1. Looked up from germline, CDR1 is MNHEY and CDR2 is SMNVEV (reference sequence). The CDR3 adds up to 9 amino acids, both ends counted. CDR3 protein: CASPTETGP.

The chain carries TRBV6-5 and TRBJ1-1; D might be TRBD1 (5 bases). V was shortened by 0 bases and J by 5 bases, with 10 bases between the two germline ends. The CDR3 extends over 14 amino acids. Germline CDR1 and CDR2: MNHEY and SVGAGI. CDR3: CASSYSPAGTEAFF. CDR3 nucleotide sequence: TGTGCCAGCAGTTACTCCCCAGCAGGGACTGAAGCTTTCTTT.

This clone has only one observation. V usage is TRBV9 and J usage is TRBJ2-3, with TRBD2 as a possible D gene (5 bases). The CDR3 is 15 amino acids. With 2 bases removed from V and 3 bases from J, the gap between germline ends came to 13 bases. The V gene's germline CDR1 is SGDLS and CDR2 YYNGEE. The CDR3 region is CASSVLAIGTDTQYF. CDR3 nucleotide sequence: TGTGCCAGCAGCGTTTTAGCGATAGGAACAGATACGCAGTATTTT. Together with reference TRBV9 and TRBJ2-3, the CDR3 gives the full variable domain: DSGVTQTPKHLITATGQRVTLRCSPRSGDLSVYWYQQSLDQGLQFLIQYYNGEERAKGNILERFSAQQFPDLHSELNLSSLELGDSALYFCASSVLAIGTDTQYFGPGTRLTVL.

CDR3 loop: CASSRSRGGDTEAFF. CDR3 in DNA: TGTGCCAGCAGTCGAAGCAGGGGAGGGGACACTGAAGCTTTCTTT. The chain employs TRBV7-8 and TRBJ1-1, with D perhaps TRBD1 (6 bases). V lost 6 bases to trimming and J lost 3 bases, with 17 bases between them. The CDR3 consists of 15 residues. Germline CDR1 is SGHVS and CDR2 is FQNEAQ.

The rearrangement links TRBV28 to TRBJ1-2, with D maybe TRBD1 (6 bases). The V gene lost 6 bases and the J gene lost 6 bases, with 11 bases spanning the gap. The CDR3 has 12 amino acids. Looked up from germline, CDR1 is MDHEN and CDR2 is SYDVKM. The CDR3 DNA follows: TGTGCCAGCAGGCGGGGGCTGAATGGCTACACCTTC. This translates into CASRRGLNGYTF.

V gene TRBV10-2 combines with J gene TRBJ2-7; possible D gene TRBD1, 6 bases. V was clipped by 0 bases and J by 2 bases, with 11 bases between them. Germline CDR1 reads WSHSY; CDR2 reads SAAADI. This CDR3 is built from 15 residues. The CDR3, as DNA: TGCGCCAGCAGTGAGTCGGACAGTGCAACCTACGAGCAGTACTTC. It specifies CASSESDSATYEQYF.

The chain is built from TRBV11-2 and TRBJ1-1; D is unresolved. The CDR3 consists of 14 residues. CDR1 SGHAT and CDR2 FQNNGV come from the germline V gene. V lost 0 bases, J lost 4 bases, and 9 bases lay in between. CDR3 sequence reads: CASSLDPVGTEAFF. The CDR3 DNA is TGTGCCAGCAGCTTAGACCCCGTCGGCACTGAAGCTTTCTTT. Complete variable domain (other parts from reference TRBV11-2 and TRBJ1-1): EAGVAQSPRYKIIEKRQSVAFWCNPISGHATLYWYQQILGQGPKLLIQFQNNGVVDDSQLPKDRFSAERLKGVDSTLKIQPAKLEDSAVYLCASSLDPVGTEAFFGQGTRLTVV.

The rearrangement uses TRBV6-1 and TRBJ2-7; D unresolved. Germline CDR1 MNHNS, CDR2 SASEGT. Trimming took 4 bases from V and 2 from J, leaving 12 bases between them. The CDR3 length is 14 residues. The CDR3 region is CASSVQLSAYEQYF. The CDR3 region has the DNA TGTGCCAGCAGTGTGCAGTTGAGCGCCTACGAGCAGTACTTC.

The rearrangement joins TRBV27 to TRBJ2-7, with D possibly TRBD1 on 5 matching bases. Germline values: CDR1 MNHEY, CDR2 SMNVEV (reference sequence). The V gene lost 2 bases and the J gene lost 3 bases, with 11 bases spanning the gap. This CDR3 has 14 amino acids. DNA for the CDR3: TGTGCCAGCAGTTTAAAGGGGATCGGCTACGAGCAGTACTTC. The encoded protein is CASSLKGIGYEQYF.

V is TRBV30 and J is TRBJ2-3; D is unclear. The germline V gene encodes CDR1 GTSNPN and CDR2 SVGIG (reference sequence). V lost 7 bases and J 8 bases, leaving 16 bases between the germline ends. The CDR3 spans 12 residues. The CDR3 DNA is TGTGCCTACTACCGCGACCTTGGTACGCAGTATTTT. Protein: CAYYRDLGTQYF.

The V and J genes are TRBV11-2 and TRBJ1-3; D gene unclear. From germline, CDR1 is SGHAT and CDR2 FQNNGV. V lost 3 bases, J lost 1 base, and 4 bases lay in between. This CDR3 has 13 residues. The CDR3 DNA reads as TGTGCCAGCAGCTTTGAGTCTGGAAACACCATATATTTT. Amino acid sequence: CASSFESGNTIYF.

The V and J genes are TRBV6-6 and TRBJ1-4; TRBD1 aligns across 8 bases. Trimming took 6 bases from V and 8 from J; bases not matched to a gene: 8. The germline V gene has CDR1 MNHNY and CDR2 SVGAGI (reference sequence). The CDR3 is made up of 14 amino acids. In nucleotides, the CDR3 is TGTGCCAGCAGGTCAGGGGGCGTTGACGAAAAACTGTTTTTT. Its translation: CASRSGGVDEKLFF.

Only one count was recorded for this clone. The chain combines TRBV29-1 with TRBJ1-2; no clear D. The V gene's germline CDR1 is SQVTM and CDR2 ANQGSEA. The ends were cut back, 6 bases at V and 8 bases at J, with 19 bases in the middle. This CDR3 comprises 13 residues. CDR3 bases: TGCAGCGTCCCGACTCATCTCGGCTGGGGCTACACCTTC. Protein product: CSVPTHLGWGYTF.

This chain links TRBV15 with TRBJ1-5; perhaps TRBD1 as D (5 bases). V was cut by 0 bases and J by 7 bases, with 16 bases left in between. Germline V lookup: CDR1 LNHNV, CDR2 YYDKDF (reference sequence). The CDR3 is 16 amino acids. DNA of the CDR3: TGTGCCACCAGCAGAGATGGTATAGGGGAACGGCAGCCCCAGCATTTT. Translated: CATSRDGIGERQPQHF.

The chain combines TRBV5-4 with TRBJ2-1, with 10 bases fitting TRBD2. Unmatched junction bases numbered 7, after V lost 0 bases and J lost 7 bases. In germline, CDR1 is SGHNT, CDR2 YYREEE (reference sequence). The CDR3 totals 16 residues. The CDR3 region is CASSLDLAGVYNEQFF. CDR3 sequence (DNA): TGTGCCAGCAGCTTGGACCTAGCGGGAGTTTATAATGAGCAGTTCTTC. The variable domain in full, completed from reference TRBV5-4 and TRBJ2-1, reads ETGVTQSPTHLIKTRGQQVTLRCSSQSGHNTVSWYQQALGQGPQFIFQYYREEENGRGNFPPRFSGLQFPNYSSELNVNALELDDSALYLCASSLDLAGVYNEQFFGPGTRLTVL.

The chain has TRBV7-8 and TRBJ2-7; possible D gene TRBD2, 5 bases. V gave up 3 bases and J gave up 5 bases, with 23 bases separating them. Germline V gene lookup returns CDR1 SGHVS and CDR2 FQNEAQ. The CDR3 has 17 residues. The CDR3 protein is CASSFFPRTVGSHEQYF. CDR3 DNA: TGTGCCAGCAGCTTTTTCCCGAGGACTGTCGGTTCCCACGAGCAGTACTTC.

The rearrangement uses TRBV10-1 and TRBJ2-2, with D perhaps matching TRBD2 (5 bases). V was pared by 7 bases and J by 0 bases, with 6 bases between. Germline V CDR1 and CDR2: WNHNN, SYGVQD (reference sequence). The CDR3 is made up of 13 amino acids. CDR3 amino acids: CASTGANTGELFF. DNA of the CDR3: TGCGCCAGCACCGGGGCGAACACCGGGGAGCTGTTTTTT.

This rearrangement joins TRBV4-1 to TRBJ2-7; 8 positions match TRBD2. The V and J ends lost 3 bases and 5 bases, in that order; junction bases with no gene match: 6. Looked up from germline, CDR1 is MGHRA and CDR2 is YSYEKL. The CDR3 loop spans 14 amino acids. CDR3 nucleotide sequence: TGCGCCAGCAGCCAGGGGACTAGGCGCCACGAGCAGTACTTC. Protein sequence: CASSQGTRRHEQYF.

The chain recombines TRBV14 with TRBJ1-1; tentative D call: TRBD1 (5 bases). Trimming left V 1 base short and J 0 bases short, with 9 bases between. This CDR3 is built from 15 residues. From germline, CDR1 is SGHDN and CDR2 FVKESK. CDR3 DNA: TGTGCCAGCAGCCAAGGGGGGGTAATGAACACTGAAGCTTTCTTT. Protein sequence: CASSQGGVMNTEAFF. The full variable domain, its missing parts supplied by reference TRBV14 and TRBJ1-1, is EAGVTQFPSHSVIEKGQTVTLRCDPISGHDNLYWYRRVMGKEIKFLLHFVKESKQDESGMPNNRFLAERTGGTYSTLKVQPAELEDSGVYFCASSQGGVMNTEAFFGQGTRLTVV.

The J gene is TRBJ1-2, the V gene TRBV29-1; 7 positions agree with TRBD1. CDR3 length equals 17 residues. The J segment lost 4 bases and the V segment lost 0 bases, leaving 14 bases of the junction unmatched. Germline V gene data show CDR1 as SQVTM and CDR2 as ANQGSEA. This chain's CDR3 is CSVEDGSEGGRFYGYTF. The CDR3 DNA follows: TGCAGCGTTGAAGATGGATCAGAAGGGGGCAGGTTCTATGGCTACACCTTC.

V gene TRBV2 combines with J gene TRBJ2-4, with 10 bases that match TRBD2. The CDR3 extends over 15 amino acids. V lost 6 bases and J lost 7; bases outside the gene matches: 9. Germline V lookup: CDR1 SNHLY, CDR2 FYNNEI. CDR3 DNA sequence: TGTGCCAGCAGCTCTAGCGGGAGCATCGGGAACATTCAGTACTTC. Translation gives CASSSSGSIGNIQYF.

CDR3 nucleotides: TGTGCCACCAACCCGGGGGGCAATCAGCCCCAGCATTTT. The encoded protein is CATNPGGNQPQHF. This chain links TRBV28 with TRBJ1-5, with TRBD1 as a possible D gene (5 bases). The V end was cut by 10 bases, the J end by 2 bases, with 12 bases between. CDR1 is MDHEN, CDR2 SYDVKM, per germline. The CDR3 extends over 13 amino acids. The whole variable domain, remainder taken from reference TRBV28 and TRBJ1-5, is DVKVTQSSRYLVKRTGEKVFLECVQDMDHENMFWYRQDPGLGLRLIYFSYDVKMKEKGDIPEGYSVSREKKERFSLILESASTNQTSMYLCATNPGGNQPQHFGDGTRLSIL.

The CDR3: CASRPQGMSDYGYTF. In DNA form, the CDR3 reads TGTGCCAGCAGGCCACAGGGAATGTCGGACTATGGCTACACCTTC. The chain recombines TRBV6-6 with TRBJ1-2, with a weak D call TRBD1 (6 bases). The germline V gene has CDR1 MNHNY and CDR2 SVGAGI (reference sequence). Trimming removed 6 bases from V and 3 bases from J, with 17 bases in between. This CDR3 has 15 amino acids.

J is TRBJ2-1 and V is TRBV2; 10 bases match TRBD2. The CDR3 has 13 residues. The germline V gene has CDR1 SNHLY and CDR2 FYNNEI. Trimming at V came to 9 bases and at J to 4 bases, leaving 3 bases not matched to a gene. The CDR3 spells CARSGGAYNEQFF. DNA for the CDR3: TGTGCCAGAAGCGGGGGGGCGTACAATGAGCAGTTCTTC. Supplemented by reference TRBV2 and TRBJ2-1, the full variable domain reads EPEVTQTPSHQVTQMGQEVILRCVPISNHLYFYWYRQILGQKVEFLVSFYNNEISEKSEIFDDQFSVERPDGSNFTLKIRSTKLEDSAMYFCARSGGAYNEQFFGPGTRLTVL.

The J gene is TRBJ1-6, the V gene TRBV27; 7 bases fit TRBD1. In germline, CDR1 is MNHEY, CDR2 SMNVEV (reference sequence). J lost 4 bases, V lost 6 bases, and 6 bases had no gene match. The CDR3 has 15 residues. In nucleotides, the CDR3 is TGTGCCAGCAGACTCGGACAGGATTATAATTCACCCCTCCACTTT. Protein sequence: CASRLGQDYNSPLHF.